The 10 T cell receptor beta chains listed next were all sequenced from one sample in a study of persistence of HIV-infected CD4 T cells. What these receptors recognize is not known. The immunoSEQ assay was version 4, run in survey mode. Generated by immunoSEQ multiplex PCR, the TCRdb table keeps only in-frame clones and is missing some. Of tens of thousands of clones listed, 65% to 90% are singletons. The stimulus was an HIV-1 Gag 15-mer peptide pool, 0.85 to 1 ug/peptide/mL. Memory cells lacking CD40L and CD69 with high CD45RO were sorted. Specimen: CD4+ T cells sorted from PBMCs after 18-hour stimulation, collected from a patient who received antiretroviral therapy. Receptors were obtained from an adult woman with HIV who was CMV-seropositive.

The chain has TRBV27 and TRBJ1-5; D possibly corresponds to TRBD1 (6 bases). CDR1 and CDR2 (germline): MNHEY, SMNVEV (reference sequence). V was trimmed by 3 bases and J by 6 bases, leaving 15 bases between them. CDR3 length: 15 amino acids. CDR3 loop: CASSFGGALGQPQHF. Here the CDR3 DNA reads TGTGCCAGCAGTTTCGGGGGGGCTCTTGGTCAGCCCCAGCATTTT.

The V and J genes are TRBV10-3 and TRBJ2-3; tentative D call: TRBD2 (5 bases). The V gene's germline CDR1 is ENHRY and CDR2 SYGVKD. Trimming cost V 5 bases and J 2 bases, with 17 bases left between them. This CDR3 is built from 16 residues. The CDR3 here is CAISFEASRFTDTQYF. The CDR3 coding sequence is TGTGCCATCAGTTTCGAGGCTAGCAGATTCACAGATACGCAGTATTTT.

The chain recombines TRBV19 with TRBJ1-1; 7 bases match TRBD1. This CDR3 has 14 residues. Per the germline V gene, CDR1 is LNHDA and CDR2 is SQIVND (reference sequence). Unmatched junction bases numbered 12, after V lost 7 bases and J lost 7 bases. In DNA form, the CDR3 reads TGTGCCAGTATCCCAGACAGGGCTCGCCGTGAAGCTTTCTTT. It yields the protein CASIPDRARREAFF.

This clone was picked up a small number of times. The chain has TRBV25-1 and TRBJ1-3, with D possibly being TRBD1 (5 bases). CDR1 is MGHDK, CDR2 SYGVNS, per germline. V was pared by 8 bases and J by 0 bases, with 11 bases between. This CDR3 has 14 amino acids. DNA of the CDR3: TGTGCCAGCCAAATAAGGGGCTCTGGAAACACCATATATTTT. It encodes CASQIRGSGNTIYF.

The chain uses TRBV6-5 and TRBJ1-1; weak D call: TRBD1 (5 bases). Germline CDR1 is MNHEY and CDR2 is SVGAGI. The V end was cut by 8 bases, the J end by 1 base, with 8 bases between. The CDR3 is 12 amino acids. The CDR3 loop is CASGTGNTEAFF. The DNA for the CDR3 is TGTGCCAGCGGGACGGGGAACACTGAAGCTTTCTTT.

The chain uses TRBV4-3 and TRBJ1-2, with D unclear. The CDR3 is 15 residues long. Trimming stripped 3 bases from V and 0 bases from J, with 11 bases between. The germline V gene has CDR1 LGHNA and CDR2 YSLEER. The CDR3, as DNA: TGCGCCAGCAGCCAGTTGACACCTACTAACTATGGCTACACCTTC. Protein: CASSQLTPTNYGYTF.

This clone is a singleton in its sample. This chain joins TRBV3-1 (or the pseudogene TRBV3-2) and TRBJ2-7; D is ambiguous. The germline gives CDR1 LGHDT, CDR2 YNNKEL (reference sequence). Trimming took 1 base from V and 2 from J, leaving 3 bases between them. The CDR3 spans 12 residues. The CDR3 loop is CASSQAAYEQYF. CDR3 in DNA: TGTGCCAGCAGCCAAGCGGCCTACGAGCAGTACTTC.

The chain employs TRBV29-1 and TRBJ2-2; D is unclear. The CDR3 runs to 15 residues. Germline V CDR1 and CDR2: SQVTM, ANQGSEA. V was pared by 5 bases and J by 1 base, with 14 bases between. The CDR3 region is CSVKRGLWNTGELFF. The CDR3 nucleotides are TGCAGCGTTAAAAGAGGCCTATGGAACACCGGGGAGCTGTTTTTT.

The CDR3 reads CASSPQLGSTETQYF. The CDR3 region has the DNA TGTGCCAGCTCGCCCCAGCTGGGGAGTACGGAGACCCAGTACTTC. The V gene is TRBV18, the J gene TRBJ2-5, with a weak D call TRBD2 (5 bases). Germline-derived CDR1 and CDR2 are KGHSH and LQKENI. This CDR3 has 15 residues. V shed 6 bases and J shed 5 bases, with 19 bases lying between them. The variable domain in full, with the rest retrieved from reference TRBV18 and TRBJ2-5, is NAGVMQNPRHLVRRRGQEARLRCSPMKGHSHVYWYRQLPEEGLKFMVYLQKENIIDESGMPKERFSAEFPKEGPSILRIQQVVRGDSAAYFCASSPQLGSTETQYFGPGTRLLVL.

This sequence joins TRBV5-5 and TRBJ1-5; 7 bases are a match to TRBD1. Germline V lookup: CDR1 SGHKS, CDR2 YYEKEE (reference sequence). The CDR3 sequence is 15 residues long. V was pared by 3 bases and J by 4 bases, with 7 bases of the junction left unmatched. This CDR3 is CASSWTTGTNQPQHF. The DNA for the CDR3 is TGTGCCAGCAGCTGGACGACAGGGACAAATCAGCCCCAGCATTTT. Filled out from reference TRBV5-5 and TRBJ1-5, the complete variable domain reads DAGVTQSPTHLIKTRGQQVTLRCSPISGHKSVSWYQQVLGQGPQFIFQYYEKEERGRGNFPDRFSARQFPNYSSELNVNALLLGDSALYLCASSWTTGTNQPQHFGDGTRLSIL.